This entry lists 14 T cell receptor beta chains sequenced from one sample in a study of cytomegalovirus exposure and HLA in healthy donors. Both 60 Vbeta primers and 13 Jbeta primers went into the PCR. Produced via immunoSEQ multiplex PCR; TCRdb's table is partial and in-frame only. This table has about 130,000 clones, 80% appearing once. The material sequenced was PBMCs. These receptor sequences come from a man aged 30 to 45 in good health and CMV-seronegative.

This chain connects TRBV9 to TRBJ2-7; 9 bases are shared with TRBD2. Germline V CDR1 and CDR2: SGDLS, YYNGEE. This CDR3 has 14 residues. With V trimmed by 4 bases and J by 5 bases, 7 bases remained unmatched. CDR3 sequence reads: CASSSRAGGHEQYF. The DNA for the CDR3 is TGTGCCAGCAGCTCCCGAGCGGGAGGCCACGAGCAGTACTTC.

With regard to this clone: This specimen includes other DNA sequences encoding the same CDR3. The rearrangement uses TRBV4-2 and TRBJ2-1, with TRBD2 matching over 12 bases. The J segment lost 7 bases and the V segment lost 2 bases, leaving 12 bases of the junction unmatched. The length of the CDR3 is 18 residues. Looked up from germline, CDR1 is LGHNA and CDR2 is YNFKEQ. The CDR3 sequence: CASSQNPVTSGSGNEQFF. CDR3 in DNA: TGTGCCAGCAGCCAAAACCCCGTGACTAGCGGGAGCGGGAATGAGCAGTTCTTC.

This chain uses TRBV13 with TRBJ2-7, with D maybe TRBD2 (6 bases). V dropped 6 bases and J dropped 4 bases, with 16 bases sitting between them. This CDR3 spans 14 amino acids. Germline assignment: CDR1 PRHDT and CDR2 FYEKMQ (reference sequence). The CDR3 DNA reads as TGTGCCAGCAGGAGAGGCGGGAAGTCGTACGAGCAGTACTTC. Amino acid sequence: CASRRGGKSYEQYF.

This clone came up once. This chain uses TRBV18 with TRBJ1-2; a possible D gene is TRBD1 (6 bases). The CDR3 is 14 residues long. From germline, CDR1 is KGHSH and CDR2 LQKENI. The V end was cut by 4 bases, the J end by 2 bases, with 11 bases between. The CDR3 DNA sequence: TGTGCCAGCTCACTCCCAGGACAGAACTATGGCTACACCTTC. Translated, it gives CASSLPGQNYGYTF. The full variable domain, with the rest looked up from reference TRBV18 and TRBJ1-2, is NAGVMQNPRHLVRRRGQEARLRCSPMKGHSHVYWYRQLPEEGLKFMVYLQKENIIDESGMPKERFSAEFPKEGPSILRIQQVVRGDSAAYFCASSLPGQNYGYTFGSGTRLTVV.

V gene TRBV5-4 combines with J gene TRBJ1-1; 9 positions match TRBD1. This CDR3 has 18 amino acids. J lost 0 bases, V lost 5 bases, and 14 bases had no gene match. Germline CDR1 and CDR2: SGHNT and YYREEE (reference sequence). CDR3 bases: TGTGCCAGCAGTCGTCCTTCGGGGACAGGGAGGGTGAACACTGAAGCTTTCTTT. Translation: CASSRPSGTGRVNTEAFF.

The gene calls are TRBV27 and TRBJ2-7, with D possibly being TRBD2 (6 bases). The CDR3 has 13 amino acids. The V gene's germline CDR1 is MNHEY and CDR2 SMNVEV (reference sequence). V was trimmed by 0 bases and J by 4 bases, leaving 7 bases between them. As DNA, the CDR3 is TGTGCCAGCAGTTTATCTAGCGGATACGAGCAGTACTTC. This translates into CASSLSSGYEQYF.

The V call is TRBV19, the J call TRBJ2-3, with 8 bases fitting TRBD2. The junction had 10 bases not matched to a gene; V was cut back by 8 bases and J by 0 bases. CDR1 and CDR2 (germline): LNHDA, SQIVND (reference sequence). This CDR3 has 16 residues. CDR3 DNA sequence: TGTGCCAGTTTCCCCTCCGGACTAGCTAGCACAGATACGCAGTATTTT. It codes for CASFPSGLASTDTQYF.

The chain employs TRBV12-2 and TRBJ2-5; the tabulated D call, TRBD2, remains unverified against the DNA. TRBV12-2 is a documented pseudogene. The CDR3 length is 19 residues. The DNA of the CDR3 is TGTGCAAGTCGCCTCCCCCTTGGGCTAGCGGGAATGGTGGAAGAGACCCAGTACTTC. Amino acids: CASRLPLGLAGMVEETQYF.

J is TRBJ1-2 and V is TRBV7-2, with 8 bases identical to TRBD1. V was clipped by 5 bases and J by 8 bases; unmatched bases: 13. The CDR3 spans 15 residues. CDR1 and CDR2 from the germline V gene are SGHTA and FQGNSA. CDR3 DNA sequence: TGTGCCAGCAGCCCGGGGACAGGAGTTCGAATGGGCTACACCTTC. It codes for CASSPGTGVRMGYTF. The variable domain in full, with the rest retrieved from reference TRBV7-2 and TRBJ1-2, is GAGVSQSPSNKVTEKGKDVELRCDPISGHTALYWYRQSLGQGLEFLIYFQGNSAPDKSGLPSDRFSAERTGGSVSTLTIQRTQQEDSAVYLCASSPGTGVRMGYTFGSGTRLTVV.

This sequence joins TRBV5-1 and TRBJ2-2, with TRBD2 identical over 8 bases. In germline, CDR1 is SGHRS, CDR2 YFSETQ. This CDR3 spans 18 amino acids. The ends lost 2 bases at V and 4 bases at J; junction bases unmatched: 13. The CDR3 sequence is CASSFSGWFSGVTGELFF. In DNA, the CDR3 is TGCGCCAGCAGCTTCTCCGGCTGGTTTAGCGGGGTCACCGGGGAGCTGTTTTTT.

The chain employs TRBV6-5 and TRBJ2-3, with 8 bases fitting TRBD1. Germline V gene lookup returns CDR1 MNHEY and CDR2 SVGAGI. There are 14 residues in the CDR3. The junction had 10 bases not matched to a gene; V was cut back by 4 bases and J by 10 bases. DNA of the CDR3: TGTGCCAGCAGTTTTAGACAGGGGAACGATCCGCAGTATTTT. Its translation is CASSFRQGNDPQYF.

Points on this clone: Distinct nucleotide sequences in the sample also encode this CDR3. V usage is TRBV7-2 and J usage is TRBJ1-5, with D uncertain. Germline values: CDR1 SGHTA, CDR2 FQGNSA. V gave up 3 bases and J gave up 2 bases, with 5 bases separating them. This CDR3 comprises 13 residues. CDR3 coding DNA: TGTGCCAGCAGCTTGACTGGCAATCAGCCCCAGCATTTT. It specifies CASSLTGNQPQHF.

V and J are TRBV19 and TRBJ1-2; 11 bases agree with TRBD1. Germline CDR1 is LNHDA and CDR2 is SQIVND (reference sequence). V shed 4 bases and J 6 bases; nucleotides not matched to a gene: 4. This CDR3 is 14 amino acids long. The CDR3 DNA is TGTGCCAGTAGTACCGGACAGGGGGCGCATGGCTACACCTTC. It codes for CASSTGQGAHGYTF.

The chain carries TRBV7-2 and TRBJ1-3; D unclear. The CDR3 extends over 13 amino acids. Trimming took off 10 bases at V and 2 bases at J, with 12 bases between the two ends. Germline V gene sequence: CDR1 SGHTA, CDR2 FQGNSA. This CDR3 is CATGRGTGNTIYF. The DNA of the CDR3 is TGTGCCACCGGGAGAGGGACTGGAAACACCATATATTTT.